Following are 22 T cell receptor beta chains from one sample sequenced in a study of blood T cell repertoires in COVID-19. The assay was immunoSEQ multiplex PCR, and TCRdb's table has in-frame clones only and misses some. This sample carries 180,000 or so clones, around 80% of them seen once, and the ten largest clones take 10% to 15%. The specimen sequenced was PBMCs or T cells enriched from blood (not recorded which). The receptors here all came from a woman aged 55 to 70 who had recovered from COVID-19.

This clone was seen a handful of times. This CDR3 reads CASSSGQGNFYNEQFF. The CDR3 nucleotides read TGTGCCAGCAGCTCCGGACAGGGTAACTTCTACAATGAGCAGTTCTTC. The chain links TRBV7-9 to TRBJ2-1; 8 nucleotides align to TRBD1. V gave up 4 bases and J gave up 3 bases; unmatched junction bases: 8. The CDR3 has 16 residues. Germline V gives CDR1 SEHNR, CDR2 FQNEAQ (reference sequence).

The chain links TRBV6-5 to TRBJ2-1; 7 nucleotides align to TRBD1. The J segment lost 4 bases and the V segment lost 4 bases, leaving 10 bases of the junction unmatched. CDR1 MNHEY and CDR2 SVGAGI come from the germline V gene. The length of the CDR3 is 16 residues. In nucleotides, the CDR3 is TGTGCCAGCAGTTCCCCGATCGACAGGGCTTACAATGAGCAGTTCTTC. Residues: CASSSPIDRAYNEQFF.

This chain connects TRBV5-1 to TRBJ2-4; D is possibly TRBD2 (7 bases). V was trimmed by 0 bases and J by 8 bases, leaving 12 bases between them. The CDR3 has 14 amino acids. Germline values: CDR1 SGHRS, CDR2 YFSETQ. DNA for the CDR3: TGCGCCAGCAGCTTGGACCTAGGGGGGGACATTCAGTACTTC. Translation: CASSLDLGGDIQYF.

The chain recombines TRBV30 with TRBJ2-1; 8 positions match TRBD2. V lost 5 bases to trimming and J lost 3 bases; unmatched junction nucleotides: 6. The germline V gene encodes CDR1 GTSNPN and CDR2 SVGIG (reference sequence). This CDR3 has 14 amino acids. In DNA, the CDR3 is TGTGCCTGGCAAGGGGGGACTAGCTACAATGAGCAGTTCTTC. It codes for CAWQGGTSYNEQFF.

This chain connects TRBV5-1 to TRBJ1-1; no reliable D call. V was shortened by 2 bases and J by 1 base, with 6 bases between the two germline ends. The germline gives CDR1 SGHRS, CDR2 YFSETQ. This CDR3 is 13 amino acids long. The chain's CDR3 is CASSFNRNTEAFF. The CDR3 DNA is TGCGCCAGCAGCTTTAACAGGAACACTGAAGCTTTCTTT.

This clone was observed a few times. This chain links TRBV25-1 with TRBJ1-3; D is possibly TRBD1 (5 bases). The CDR3 has 14 amino acids. V lost 8 bases and J 0 bases, leaving 11 bases between the germline ends. The germline V gene encodes CDR1 MGHDK and CDR2 SYGVNS. The CDR3 spells CASADTNSGNTIYF. The DNA for the CDR3 is TGTGCCAGCGCGGACACCAACTCTGGAAACACCATATATTTT.

The chain joins TRBV3-1 (or the pseudogene TRBV3-2) to TRBJ1-2; the D gene is possibly TRBD1 (6 bases). Per the germline V gene, CDR1 is LGHDT and CDR2 is YNNKEL (reference sequence). The ends were cut back, 1 base at V and 4 bases at J, with 13 bases in the middle. This CDR3 comprises 15 residues. CDR3 region: CASSQVRGAGYGYTF. In DNA, the CDR3 is TGTGCCAGCAGCCAAGTCAGGGGCGCGGGCTATGGCTACACCTTC.

The chain has TRBV19 and TRBJ2-2; tentative D call: TRBD2 (5 bases). The germline V gene encodes CDR1 LNHDA and CDR2 SQIVND (reference sequence). The V end lost 5 bases, the J end lost 0 bases, and 7 bases lay between the germline ends. The CDR3 sequence is 14 residues long. CDR3 residues: CASSLDSNTGELFF. The CDR3 DNA follows: TGTGCCAGTAGTCTGGACTCGAACACCGGGGAGCTGTTTTTT.

This rearrangement joins TRBV28 to TRBJ1-1; 7 bases line up with TRBD1. V trimming: 5 bases; J trimming: 4 bases; junction bases outside the gene matches: 13. This CDR3 contains 16 residues. Germline CDR1 and CDR2: MDHEN and SYDVKM. The CDR3 region is CASSQTTQGFGTEAFF. Written as DNA, the CDR3 is TGTGCCAGCAGTCAAACAACACAGGGGTTCGGCACTGAAGCTTTCTTT. The full variable domain, in which reference TRBV28 and TRBJ1-1 provide the parts outside the CDR3, is DVKVTQSSRYLVKRTGEKVFLECVQDMDHENMFWYRQDPGLGLRLIYFSYDVKMKEKGDIPEGYSVSREKKERFSLILESASTNQTSMYLCASSQTTQGFGTEAFFGQGTRLTVV.

The V and J genes are TRBV19 and TRBJ1-1; tentatively, D is TRBD1 (6 bases). The germline V gene encodes CDR1 LNHDA and CDR2 SQIVND (reference sequence). The CDR3 runs to 13 residues. V was trimmed by 3 bases and J by 4 bases, leaving 9 bases between them. The CDR3 loop reads CASSIRGFTEAFF. CDR3 coding DNA: TGTGCCAGTAGTATTAGGGGGTTCACTGAAGCTTTCTTT.

The gene calls are TRBV6-6 and TRBJ2-7; D remains unclear. The germline V gene encodes CDR1 MNHNY and CDR2 SVGAGI (reference sequence). This CDR3 contains 17 residues. Between the trimmed V and J ends, which lost 5 bases and 6 bases, there was a span of 26 bases. The CDR3 reads CASSLTSRLQPPREQYF. In DNA form, the CDR3 reads TGTGCCAGCAGTCTAACGTCCCGACTCCAGCCCCCACGCGAGCAGTACTTC.

The V call is TRBV3-1 (or the pseudogene TRBV3-2), the J call TRBJ2-1; D perhaps matches TRBD2 (6 bases). CDR1 LGHDT and CDR2 YNNKEL come from the germline V gene (reference sequence). Trimming pared 4 bases from V and 0 bases from J, leaving 10 bases between. The CDR3 totals 15 residues. The CDR3 reads CASSLFGSSYNEQFF. Here the CDR3 DNA reads TGTGCCAGCAGCCTTTTCGGGAGCTCCTACAATGAGCAGTTCTTC.

The J gene is TRBJ2-1, the V gene TRBV3-1 (or the pseudogene TRBV3-2), with 11 positions matching TRBD1. This CDR3 is 15 amino acids long. The V segment lost 4 bases and the J segment 6 bases; nucleotides outside the gene matches: 5. From germline, CDR1 is LGHDT and CDR2 YNNKEL (reference sequence). This CDR3 is CASSLGQGAGNEQFF. CDR3 DNA sequence: TGTGCCAGCAGCCTAGGACAGGGGGCAGGCAATGAGCAGTTCTTC.

The chain's CDR3 is CASSYWTSGGRKSYNEQFF. CDR3 coding DNA: TGTGCCAGCAGCTACTGGACTAGCGGGGGACGTAAGAGCTACAATGAGCAGTTCTTC. This sequence joins TRBV5-6 and TRBJ2-1; 13 nucleotides line up with TRBD2. V lost 3 bases, J lost 3 bases, and 12 bases stayed unmatched. This CDR3 contains 19 residues. In germline, CDR1 is SGHDT, CDR2 YYEEEE.

The CDR3 DNA follows: TGTGCCAGCAGTTTAGGAGGGAACAGGGTGGCTTTCTTT. Translation: CASSLGGNRVAFF. V and J are TRBV12-3 or TRBV12-4 and TRBJ1-1, with TRBD1 as a possible D gene (6 bases). Trimming took off 1 base at V and 11 bases at J, with 14 bases between the two ends. The CDR3 has 13 amino acids.

This chain connects TRBV4-2 to TRBJ2-2; D might be TRBD1 (6 bases). This CDR3 region has 16 residues. Germline values: CDR1 LGHNA, CDR2 YNFKEQ. V lost 8 bases, J lost 6 bases, and 22 bases lay in between. CDR3 region: CASSPSGGFSSGELFF. The CDR3 DNA follows: TGTGCCAGCTCTCCTTCTGGGGGCTTTTCATCCGGGGAGCTGTTTTTT.

CDR3 DNA sequence: TGTGCCAGCAGTTTATCCGGACAGGGGAACACCGGGGAGCTGTTTTTT. It specifies CASSLSGQGNTGELFF. The chain uses TRBV27 and TRBJ2-2; 8 nucleotides agree with TRBD1. Looked up from germline, CDR1 is MNHEY and CDR2 is SMNVEV (reference sequence). V shed 0 bases, J shed 1 base, and the junction held 1 base outside the gene matches. CDR3 length equals 16 residues.

The chain joins TRBV9 to TRBJ2-6; a possible D gene is TRBD1 (5 bases). With 6 bases removed from V and 2 bases from J, the gap between germline ends came to 9 bases. Germline CDR1 reads SGDLS; CDR2 reads YYNGEE. The CDR3 is made up of 14 amino acids. Here the CDR3 reads CASNQGTGANVLTF. In DNA, the CDR3 is TGTGCCAGCAATCAGGGCACTGGGGCCAACGTCCTGACTTTC.

The chain has TRBV5-4 and TRBJ1-2; D unclear. The CDR3 spans 13 residues. Germline values: CDR1 SGHNT, CDR2 YYREEE (reference sequence). With 3 bases removed from V and 8 bases from J, the gap between germline ends came to 14 bases. CDR3 protein: CASSSRTQQGYTF. CDR3 nucleotides: TGTGCCAGCAGCTCCAGAACACAGCAGGGCTACACCTTC.

The V gene is TRBV19, the J gene TRBJ1-2; D gene unclear. V lost 0 bases and J lost 6, with 11 bases in between. Germline-derived CDR1 and CDR2 are LNHDA and SQIVND (reference sequence). The length of the CDR3 is 14 residues. CDR3 residues: CASSIERHGHGYTF. CDR3 coding DNA: TGTGCCAGTAGTATAGAGAGACATGGCCATGGCTACACCTTC.

This chain connects TRBV27 to TRBJ2-1; 14 bases align to TRBD2. The CDR3 has 14 amino acids. Trimming cost V 5 bases and J 15 bases; bases outside gene matches: 9. CDR1 is MNHEY and CDR2 is SMNVEV in the germline V gene (reference sequence). CDR3 DNA sequence: TGTGCCAGCAGTCCCGGGACTAGCGGGAGTGGAGCGTTCTTC. As protein: CASSPGTSGSGAFF.

Written as DNA, the CDR3 is TGCGCCAGCAGCCAGGGACAGGGGAGTAATGAGCAGTTCTTC. The encoded protein is CASSQGQGSNEQFF. The rearrangement links TRBV5-1 to TRBJ2-1; 10 nucleotides align to TRBD1. The trim removed 4 bases at V and 7 bases at J, leaving 5 bases unmatched. The CDR3 loop spans 14 amino acids. Germline V CDR1 and CDR2: SGHRS, YFSETQ.